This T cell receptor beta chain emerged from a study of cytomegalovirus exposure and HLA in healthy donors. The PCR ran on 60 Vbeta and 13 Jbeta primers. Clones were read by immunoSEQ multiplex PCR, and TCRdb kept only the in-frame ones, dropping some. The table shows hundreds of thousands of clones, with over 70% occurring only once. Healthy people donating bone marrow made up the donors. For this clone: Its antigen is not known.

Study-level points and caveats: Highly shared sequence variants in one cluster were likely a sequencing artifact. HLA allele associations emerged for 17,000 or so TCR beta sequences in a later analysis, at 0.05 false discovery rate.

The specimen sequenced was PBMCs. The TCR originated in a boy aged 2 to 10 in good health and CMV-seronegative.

CDR3 coding DNA: TGTGCCAGCTCACCACCTGAGGCGGGAGGGTCCTACGAGCAGTACTTC. Translation gives CASSPPEAGGSYEQYF. The rearrangement joins TRBV18 to TRBJ2-7; TRBD2 agrees at 9 bases. The CDR3 sequence is 16 residues long. Per germline, CDR1 KGHSH and CDR2 LQKENI. The V segment lost 0 bases and the J segment 1 base; nucleotides outside the gene matches: 4. The whole variable domain, filled in from reference TRBV18 and TRBJ2-7, reads NAGVMQNPRHLVRRRGQEARLRCSPMKGHSHVYWYRQLPEEGLKFMVYLQKENIIDESGMPKERFSAEFPKEGPSILRIQQVVRGDSAAYFCASSPPEAGGSYEQYFGPGTRLTVT.